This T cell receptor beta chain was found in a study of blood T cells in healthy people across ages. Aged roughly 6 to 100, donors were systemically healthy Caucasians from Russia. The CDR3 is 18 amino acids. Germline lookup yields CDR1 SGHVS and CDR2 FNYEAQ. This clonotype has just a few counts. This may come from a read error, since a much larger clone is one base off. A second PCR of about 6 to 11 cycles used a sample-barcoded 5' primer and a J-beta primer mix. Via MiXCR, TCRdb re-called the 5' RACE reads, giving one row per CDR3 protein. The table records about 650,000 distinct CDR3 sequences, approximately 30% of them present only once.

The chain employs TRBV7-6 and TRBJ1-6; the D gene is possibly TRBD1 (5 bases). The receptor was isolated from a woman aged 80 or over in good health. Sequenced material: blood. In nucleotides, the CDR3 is TGTGCCAGCAGCTTAATACGTCCCCAGCGGGGGTCTTATTCACCCCCCCACTTT. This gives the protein CASSLIRPQRGSYSPPHF.